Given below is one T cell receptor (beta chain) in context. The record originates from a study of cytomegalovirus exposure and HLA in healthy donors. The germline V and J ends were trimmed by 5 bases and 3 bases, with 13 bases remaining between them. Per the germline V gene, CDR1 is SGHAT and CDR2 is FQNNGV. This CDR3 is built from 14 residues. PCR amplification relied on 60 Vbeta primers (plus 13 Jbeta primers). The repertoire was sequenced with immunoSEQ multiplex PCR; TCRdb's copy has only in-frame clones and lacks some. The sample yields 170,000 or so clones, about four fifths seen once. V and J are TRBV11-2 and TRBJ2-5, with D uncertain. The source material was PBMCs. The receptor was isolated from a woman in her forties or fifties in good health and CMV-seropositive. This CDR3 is CASSTLRLKETQYF. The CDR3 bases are TGTGCCAGCAGCACACTGAGACTGAAAGAGACCCAGTACTTC.